This T cell receptor (beta chain) was captured by sequencing in a study of CD8 T cells in Susac syndrome. Random-hexamer reverse transcription was applied to roughly 0.5 to 1 ug RNA. TCRdb re-called the immunoSEQ multiplex PCR reads with MiXCR, one entry per CDR3 protein. The sample records some 26,000 distinct CDR3 sequences, 90% to 95% being singletons. The CDR3 has 15 residues. The V gene's germline CDR1 is SGHDT and CDR2 YYEEEE. Trimming stripped 2 bases from V and 2 bases from J, with 11 bases between. The J gene is TRBJ2-1, the V gene TRBV5-6, with no clear D. The origin of this receptor is a human donor with Susac syndrome. The sequencing input was CD8+ T cells from PBMCs. CDR3 bases: TGTGCCAGCAGCTTAATGCGGCAGCCCTACAATGAGCAGTTCTTC. It yields the protein CASSLMRQPYNEQFF.